Listed here are 18 T cell receptor beta chains from one sample, sequenced in a study of CD8 T cells in Susac syndrome. RNA amounts of roughly 0.5 to 1 ug underwent reverse transcription with random hexamers. TCRdb re-analysed the immunoSEQ multiplex PCR reads in MiXCR, keeping a single row per CDR3 protein. The sample lists more than 150,000 distinct CDR3 sequences, about 96% occurring once. Sequenced sample: CD4+ T cells from PBMCs. These receptors were taken from a human donor with Susac syndrome.

The chain employs TRBV28 and TRBJ2-6; 9 bases agree with TRBD1. Germline V gene sequence: CDR1 MDHEN, CDR2 SYDVKM. Trimming at V came to 10 bases and at J to 0 bases, leaving 10 bases not matched to a gene. The CDR3 runs 17 residues. CDR3 amino acids: CATVQGAPTSGANVLTF. The DNA of the CDR3 is TGTGCCACCGTACAGGGGGCTCCCACCTCTGGGGCCAACGTCCTGACTTTC.

The chain recombines TRBV9 with TRBJ2-7, with D maybe TRBD2 (5 bases). The germline CDR1 and CDR2 sequences are SGDLS and YYNGEE. This CDR3 has 14 residues. Trimming took off 0 bases at V and 4 bases at J, with 11 bases between the two ends. The CDR3 sequence: CASSVGVEAYEQYF. The CDR3 coding sequence is TGTGCCAGCAGCGTAGGGGTGGAGGCTTACGAGCAGTACTTC.

The rearrangement joins TRBV15 to TRBJ2-7, with D maybe TRBD2 (6 bases). CDR3 length: 15 amino acids. V was clipped by 1 base and J by 7 bases, with 17 bases between them. Germline values: CDR1 LNHNV, CDR2 YYDKDF (reference sequence). CDR3 DNA: TGTGCCACCAGCAGAGGTAGTAGCGGCTCTAGGGAGCAGTACTTC. Translated: CATSRGSSGSREQYF.

J is TRBJ1-1 and V is TRBV20-1; D not resolved. With 0 bases removed from V and 1 base from J, the gap between germline ends came to 6 bases. This CDR3 spans 13 amino acids. Germline V gene lookup returns CDR1 DFQATT and CDR2 SNEGSKA (reference sequence). This CDR3 is CSARDGGNTEAFF. In DNA form, the CDR3 reads TGCAGTGCTAGAGATGGCGGGAACACTGAAGCTTTCTTT.

The chain employs TRBV14 and TRBJ2-1; tentatively, D is TRBD2 (7 bases). The CDR3 length is 15 residues. The germline gives CDR1 SGHDN, CDR2 FVKESK. V lost 1 base and J lost 9, with 16 bases in between. In nucleotides, the CDR3 is TGTGCCAGCAGCCAAGGGAAAGGGGGGGTTTCTGAGCAGTTCTTC. It encodes CASSQGKGGVSEQFF.

The chain links TRBV10-3 to TRBJ2-6; TRBD1 aligns across 7 bases. The CDR3 is 16 residues long. V was clipped by 6 bases and J by 0 bases; unmatched bases: 5. Germline-derived CDR1 and CDR2 are ENHRY and SYGVKD. CDR3 nucleotide sequence: TGTGCCATCAGCCGGGGACAGACCTCTGGGGCCAACGTCCTGACTTTC. Amino acids: CAISRGQTSGANVLTF.

This chain's CDR3 is CASSPGQGLSEQFF. In DNA, the CDR3 is TGTGCCAGCAGTCCTGGACAGGGCTTGAGTGAGCAGTTCTTC. The chain employs TRBV6-2 or TRBV6-3 and TRBJ2-1; 8 bases match TRBD1. Germline CDR1 MNHEY, CDR2 SVGEGT. The CDR3 spans 14 residues. The V gene end was trimmed by 5 bases and the J gene end by 9 bases; junction bases not matched to a gene: 9.

The chain carries TRBV7-3 and TRBJ2-1; D may be TRBD1 or TRBD2 (5 bases each). V lost 5 bases to trimming and J lost 6 bases, with 11 bases between them. The germline V gene encodes CDR1 SGHTA and CDR2 FQGTGA. This CDR3 has 13 residues. The DNA of the CDR3 is TGTGCCAGCAGCCCCATAGGGACCAATGAGCAGTTCTTC. This encodes CASSPIGTNEQFF.

V gene TRBV5-4 combines with J gene TRBJ1-2, with a tentative D call TRBD1 (6 bases). Between the trimmed V and J ends, which lost 4 bases and 8 bases, there was a span of 21 bases. Germline-derived CDR1 and CDR2 are SGHNT and YYREEE (reference sequence). This CDR3 is built from 15 residues. CDR3: CASSPEGSGARGYTF. DNA of the CDR3: TGTGCCAGCAGCCCGGAGGGCTCGGGGGCGCGCGGCTACACCTTC.

V and J are TRBV11-2 and TRBJ2-1, with 15 bases fitting TRBD2. CDR3 length: 18 amino acids. Germline loops: CDR1 SGHAT, CDR2 FQNNGV. V lost 3 bases to trimming and J lost 6 bases; unmatched junction nucleotides: 9. CDR3 DNA: TGTGCCAGCAGCTTTGGGACTAGCGGGAGGCGGCGTGGCAATGAGCAGTTCTTC. This sequence encodes CASSFGTSGRRRGNEQFF.

The rearrangement joins TRBV5-1 to TRBJ2-5; possible D gene TRBD2, 5 bases. V was clipped by 7 bases and J by 2 bases, with 9 bases between them. CDR3 length equals 12 residues. Germline CDR1 reads SGHRS; CDR2 reads YFSETQ. The CDR3 reads CASFEGQETQYF. CDR3 DNA sequence: TGCGCCAGCTTCGAGGGTCAAGAGACCCAGTACTTC.

The rearrangement uses TRBV4-3 and TRBJ2-6; D unresolved. V lost 0 bases and J 0 bases, leaving 3 bases between the germline ends. Per the germline V gene, CDR1 is LGHNA and CDR2 is YSLEER. This CDR3 region has 15 residues. The DNA of the CDR3 is TGCGCCAGCAGCCAAGATATCTCTGGGGCCAACGTCCTGACTTTC. Protein product: CASSQDISGANVLTF.

Here the CDR3 DNA reads TGTGCCAGTGGACAGGCCAGCAATCAGCCCCAGCATTTT. Protein sequence: CASGQASNQPQHF. V is TRBV19 and J is TRBJ1-5; 7 bases agree with TRBD1. V lost 8 bases and J lost 1; bases outside the gene matches: 2. Germline V CDR1 and CDR2: LNHDA, SQIVND (reference sequence). This CDR3 comprises 13 residues.

The V gene is TRBV18, the J gene TRBJ2-5, with 8 nucleotides matching TRBD2. V lost 3 bases, J lost 2 bases, and 8 bases stayed unmatched. CDR1 and CDR2 (germline): KGHSH, LQKENI. The CDR3 is 16 residues long. The CDR3 sequence: CASSPTRLAPQETQYF. CDR3 DNA sequence: TGTGCCAGCTCACCGACCCGACTAGCGCCTCAAGAGACCCAGTACTTC.

The CDR3: CASSQVPSTETQYF. CDR3 coding DNA: TGCGCCAGCAGCCAAGTCCCTAGCACAGAGACCCAGTACTTC. The chain uses TRBV4-3 and TRBJ2-5; D is perhaps TRBD2 (5 bases). CDR3 length: 14 residues. Trimming removed 1 base at V and 4 bases at J, with 10 bases between. CDR1 and CDR2 (germline): LGHNA, YSLEER.

This chain joins TRBV23-1 and TRBJ1-6, with 8 bases that match TRBD1. TRBV23-1 is an open reading frame, and its role is uncertain. J lost 8 bases, V lost 8 bases, and 11 bases had no gene match. The CDR3 contains 15 residues. The CDR3 region has the DNA TGCGCCAGCCTGGACAGGGCGGGTAGACATTCACCCCTCCACTTT. Translating it yields CASLDRAGRHSPLHF.

A note on this clonotype: One end of the junction varies from germline; a read error may be responsible. V is TRBV29-1 and J is TRBJ1-1, with D uncertain. The CDR3 is 13 residues long. From germline, CDR1 is SQVTM and CDR2 ANQGSEA. In nucleotides, the CDR3 is TGCAGCGTGGAAGATAGACAGAACACTGAAGCTTTCTTT. It is translated as CSVEDRQNTEAFF.

This clonotype was recorded a few times. This chain uses TRBV29-1 with TRBJ1-2; perhaps TRBD1 as D (5 bases). Germline V gene sequence: CDR1 SQVTM, CDR2 ANQGSEA. V shed 4 bases and J shed 2 bases, with 8 bases lying between them. This CDR3 region has 12 residues. Written as DNA, the CDR3 is TGCAGCGTTGTTGAGGGGAACTATGGCTACACCTTC. This encodes CSVVEGNYGYTF.